This TCR beta chain was captured in a study of T-cell memory formation after mild COVID-19. CDR1 SSHAT and CDR2 FNYEAQ come from the germline V gene (reference sequence). The CDR3 consists of 14 residues. This clonotype was picked up a small number of times. At one of its ends the junction is not consistent with the germline gene, which may arise from a read error. TCRdb recomputed calls from the 5' RACE reads with MiXCR, one row per CDR3 protein. The sample records over 500,000 distinct CDR3 sequences, 17% being singletons. This chain connects TRBV7-7 to TRBJ2-3, with D possibly TRBD2 on 6 matching bases. The TCR sequence derives from an adult woman who had mild COVID-19 (a few samples of this study predate the infection). Cell type and time point are not known. Sequencing was done on a sample of PBMCs or a T cell subset sorted from them (not recorded which). The CDR3 sequence is CASSFGTGGDTQYF. DNA for the CDR3: TGTGCTAGCAGCTTCGGGACTGGGGGAGATACGCAGTATTTT.